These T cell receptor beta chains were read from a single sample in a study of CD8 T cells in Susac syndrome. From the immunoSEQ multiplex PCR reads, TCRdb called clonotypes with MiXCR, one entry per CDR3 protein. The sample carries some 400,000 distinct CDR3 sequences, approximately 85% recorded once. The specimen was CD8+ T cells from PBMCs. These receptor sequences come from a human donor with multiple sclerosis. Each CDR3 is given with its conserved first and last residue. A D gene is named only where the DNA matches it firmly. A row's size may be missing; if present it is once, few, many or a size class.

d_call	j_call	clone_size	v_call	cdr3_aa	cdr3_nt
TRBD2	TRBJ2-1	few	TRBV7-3	CASSFEMKGLAGENEQFF	TGTGCCAGCAGCTTCGAAATGAAGGGACTAGCGGGAGAAAATGAGCAGTTCTTC
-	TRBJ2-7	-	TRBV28	CASSLPEDEQYF	TGTGCCAGCAGTTTACCCGAAGACGAGCAGTACTTC
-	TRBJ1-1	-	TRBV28	CASSAWNPLREGELENTEAFF	TGTGCCAGCAGCGCCTGGAATCCCTTAAGGGAGGGGGAGTTGGAGAACACTGAAGCTTTCTTT
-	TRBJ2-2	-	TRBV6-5	CASSYMATGELFF	TGTGCCAGCAGTTACATGGCCACCGGGGAGCTGTTTTTT
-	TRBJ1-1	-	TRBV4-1	CASSHRTTGSTEAFF	TGCGCCAGCAGCCATAGAACCACAGGGTCCACTGAAGCTTTCTTT
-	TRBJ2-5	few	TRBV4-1	CASSQGSEETQYF	TGCGCCAGCAGCCAAGGTAGTGAAGAGACCCAGTACTTC
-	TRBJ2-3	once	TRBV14	CASSQDALSGYRTDTQYF	TGTGCCAGCAGCCAAGATGCCCTGAGCGGGTATCGCACAGATACGCAGTATTTT
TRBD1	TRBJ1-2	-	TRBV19	CASSFPLTGDGYTF	TGTGCCAGTAGTTTCCCGTTAACAGGGGATGGCTACACCTTC
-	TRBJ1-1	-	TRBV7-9	CASSRPDWGNTEAFF	TGTGCCAGCAGCCGCCCCGACTGGGGGAACACTGAAGCTTTCTTT
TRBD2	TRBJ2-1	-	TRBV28	CASRTGTSGRNEQFF	TGTGCCAGCAGGACCGGGACTAGCGGGAGGAATGAGCAGTTCTTC
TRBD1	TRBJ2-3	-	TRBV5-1	CASSLAHTGVEADTQYF	TGCGCCAGCAGCTTGGCCCACACAGGGGTGGAGGCAGATACGCAGTATTTT
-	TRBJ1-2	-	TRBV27	CASSHDGTYYGYTF	TGTGCCAGCAGTCATGACGGGACTTACTATGGCTACACCTTC
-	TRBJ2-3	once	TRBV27	CASSQMLTDTQYF	TGTGCCAGCAGTCAGATGCTTACAGATACGCAGTATTTT
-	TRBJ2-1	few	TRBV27	CASSTGPGGYNEQFF	TGTGCCAGCAGTACCGGCCCCGGGGGATACAATGAGCAGTTCTTC
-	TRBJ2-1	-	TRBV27	CASSFSDYNEQFF	TGTGCCAGCAGTTTTTCCGACTACAATGAGCAGTTCTTC
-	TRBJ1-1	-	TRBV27	CASSLSEGGNTEAFF	TGTGCCAGCAGTTTATCGGAGGGCGGGAACACTGAAGCTTTCTTT
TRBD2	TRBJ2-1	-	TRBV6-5	CAGKLSGGGNEQFF	TGTGCCGGCAAGCTTAGCGGGGGGGGGAATGAGCAGTTCTTC
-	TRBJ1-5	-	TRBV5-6	CASSLAEGNQPQHF	TGTGCCAGCAGCTTGGCCGAAGGGAATCAGCCCCAGCATTTT
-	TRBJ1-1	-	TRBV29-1	CSVTGPRPEAFF	TGCAGCGTAACCGGGCCGAGGCCTGAAGCTTTCTTT
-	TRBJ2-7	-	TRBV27	CASSLGTVVQSTYEQYF	TGTGCCAGCAGTTTAGGGACCGTTGTACAATCCACCTACGAGCAGTACTTC
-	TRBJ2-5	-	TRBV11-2	CASSTTGLYETQYF	TGTGCCAGCAGCACCACAGGGCTCTACGAGACCCAGTACTTC
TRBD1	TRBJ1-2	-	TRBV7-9	CASSPGWSGQEVNYGYTF	TGTGCCAGCAGCCCCGGTTGGTCGGGACAGGAGGTTAACTATGGCTACACCTTC
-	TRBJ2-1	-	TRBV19	CASVRGSSYNEQFF	TGTGCCAGTGTAAGGGGAAGCTCCTACAATGAGCAGTTCTTC
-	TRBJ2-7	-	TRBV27	CASSPGNAGAAYEQYF	TGTGCCAGCAGCCCTGGGAATGCCGGGGCAGCCTACGAGCAGTACTTC
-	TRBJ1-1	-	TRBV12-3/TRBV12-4	CASSRLGGLRMNTEAFF	TGTGCCAGCAGCCGACTCGGGGGGCTTAGGATGAACACTGAAGCTTTCTTT
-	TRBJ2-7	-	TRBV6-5	CASSYTPAGEQYF	TGTGCCAGCAGTTACACACCTGCTGGCGAGCAGTACTTC
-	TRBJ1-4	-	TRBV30	CAWSVSGSQGEKLFF	TGTGCCTGGAGTGTGTCGGGGTCTCAGGGTGAAAAACTGTTTTTT
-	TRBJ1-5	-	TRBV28	CASSLASGVGSQPQHF	TGTGCCAGCAGTTTAGCCTCAGGGGTGGGGAGTCAGCCCCAGCATTTT
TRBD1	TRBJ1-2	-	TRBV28	CASSLGTGEEVGYTF	TGTGCCAGCAGTTTAGGGACAGGGGAAGAAGTAGGCTACACCTTC
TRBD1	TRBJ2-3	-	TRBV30	CAWRRGTGQKDTQYF	TGTGCCTGGAGGAGGGGGACAGGGCAGAAAGATACGCAGTATTTT
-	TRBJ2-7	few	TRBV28	CASSLRQESPYYEQYF	TGTGCCAGCAGTTTGCGCCAGGAGAGCCCCTACTACGAGCAGTACTTC
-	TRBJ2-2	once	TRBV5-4	CASSLGGIGELFF	TGTGCCAGCAGCTTAGGGGGTATCGGGGAGCTGTTTTTT